This T cell receptor beta chain was observed in a study of T cell repertoires in cytomegalovirus infection. At the level of the study: In public TCR beta signatures, there were indications of both CMV infection and matching HLA type.

TCRdb analysed the reads with MiXCR anew, one entry per CDR3 protein. This table has around 180,000 distinct CDR3 sequences, 15% to 20% appearing once. Broader study findings: Ex vivo, HLA-C-restricted CMV-specific TCR beta clonotypes prevailed over the rest of the response. Identification of carriers of CMV plus the relevant HLA was performed using cumulative public TCR beta family frequency.

The V end was cut by 5 bases, the J end by 1 base, with 8 bases between. This CDR3 spans 13 amino acids. Germline loops: CDR1 SEHNR, CDR2 FQNEAQ (reference sequence). With respect to this clonotype: Its specificity is not known.

The clonotype comes from a human donor in good health (CMV status not recorded). Some clones in this sample may be carry-over from other donors' samples. V and J are TRBV7-9 and TRBJ2-5; D gene uncertain. Sequenced sample: PBMCs. The CDR3 loop reads CASSPPGQETQYF. CDR3 DNA sequence: TGTGCCAGCAGCCCCCCGGGCCAAGAGACCCAGTACTTC.